Ten or more counts support the clone carrying this T cell receptor (beta chain). This entry is derived from a study of CD8 T cells in ankylosing spondylitis. CDR3 length equals 13 residues. From germline, CDR1 is MNHNY and CDR2 SVGAGI (reference sequence). V shed 2 bases and J shed 1 base, with 6 bases lying between them. Preparation of TCR beta libraries was done by quantitative 5'-RACE with molecular barcodes. TCRdb reprocessed the 5' RACE reads with MiXCR, giving one entry per CDR3 protein. The sample records approximately 240,000 distinct CDR3 sequences, 20% to 30% being singletons. The material sequenced was blood, either unsorted or a sorted T cell fraction (not recorded which). V gene TRBV6-6 combines with J gene TRBJ2-7; D not resolved. The TCR originated in a male donor with ankylosing spondylitis or in good health (not recorded which). CDR3 loop: CASSYEVSYEQYF. CDR3 nucleotides: TGTGCCAGCAGTTACGAAGTTTCCTACGAGCAGTACTTC.